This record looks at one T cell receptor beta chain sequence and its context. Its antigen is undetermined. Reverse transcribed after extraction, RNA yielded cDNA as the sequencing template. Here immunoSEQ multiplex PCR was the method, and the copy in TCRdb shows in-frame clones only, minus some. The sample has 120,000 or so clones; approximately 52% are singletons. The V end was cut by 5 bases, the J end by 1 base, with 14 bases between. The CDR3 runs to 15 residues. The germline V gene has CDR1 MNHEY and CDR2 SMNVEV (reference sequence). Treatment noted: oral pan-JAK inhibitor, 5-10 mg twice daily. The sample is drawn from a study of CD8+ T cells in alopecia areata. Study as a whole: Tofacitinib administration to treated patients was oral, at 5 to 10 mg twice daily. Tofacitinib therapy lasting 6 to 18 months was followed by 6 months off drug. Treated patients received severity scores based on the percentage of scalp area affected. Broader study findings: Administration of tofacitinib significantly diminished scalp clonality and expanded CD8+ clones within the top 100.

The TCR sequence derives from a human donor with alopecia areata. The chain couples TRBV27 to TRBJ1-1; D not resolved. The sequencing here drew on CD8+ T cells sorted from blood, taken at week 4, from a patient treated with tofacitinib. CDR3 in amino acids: CASSQTGYSNTEAFF. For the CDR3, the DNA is TGTGCCAGCAGTCAGACCGGCTACTCGAACACTGAAGCTTTCTTT.